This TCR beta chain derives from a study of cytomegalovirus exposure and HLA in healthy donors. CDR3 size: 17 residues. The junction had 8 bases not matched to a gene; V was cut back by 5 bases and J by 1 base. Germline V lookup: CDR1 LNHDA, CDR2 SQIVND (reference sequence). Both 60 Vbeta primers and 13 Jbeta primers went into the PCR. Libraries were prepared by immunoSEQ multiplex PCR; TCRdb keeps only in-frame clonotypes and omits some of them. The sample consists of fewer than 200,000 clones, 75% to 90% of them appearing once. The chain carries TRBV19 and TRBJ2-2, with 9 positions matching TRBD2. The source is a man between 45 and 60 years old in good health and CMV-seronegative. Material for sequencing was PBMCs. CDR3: CASSPIMTSGNTGELFF. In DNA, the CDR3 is TGTGCCAGTAGTCCAATAATGACTAGCGGGAACACCGGGGAGCTGTTTTTT.